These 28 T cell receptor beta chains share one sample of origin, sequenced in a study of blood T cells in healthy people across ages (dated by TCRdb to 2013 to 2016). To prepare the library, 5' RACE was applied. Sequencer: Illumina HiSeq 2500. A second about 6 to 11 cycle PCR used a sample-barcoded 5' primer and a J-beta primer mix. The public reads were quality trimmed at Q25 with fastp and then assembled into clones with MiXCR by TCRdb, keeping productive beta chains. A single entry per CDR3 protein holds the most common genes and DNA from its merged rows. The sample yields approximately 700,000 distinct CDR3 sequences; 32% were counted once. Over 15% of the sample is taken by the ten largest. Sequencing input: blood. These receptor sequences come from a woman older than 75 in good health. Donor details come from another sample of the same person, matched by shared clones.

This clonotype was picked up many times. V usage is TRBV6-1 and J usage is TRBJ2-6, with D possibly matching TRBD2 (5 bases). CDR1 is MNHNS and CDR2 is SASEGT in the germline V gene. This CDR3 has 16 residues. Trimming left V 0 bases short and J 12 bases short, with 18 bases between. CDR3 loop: CASSEAMARLEGVLTF. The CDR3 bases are TGTGCCAGCAGTGAAGCCATGGCGAGGTTAGAGGGCGTCCTGACTTTC.

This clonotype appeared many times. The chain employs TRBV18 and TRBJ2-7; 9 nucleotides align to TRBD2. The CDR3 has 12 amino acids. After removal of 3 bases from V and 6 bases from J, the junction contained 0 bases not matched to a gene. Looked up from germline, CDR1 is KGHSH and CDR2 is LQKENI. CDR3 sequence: CASSPTSGEQYF. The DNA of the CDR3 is TGTGCCAGCTCACCGACTAGCGGCGAGCAGTACTTC.

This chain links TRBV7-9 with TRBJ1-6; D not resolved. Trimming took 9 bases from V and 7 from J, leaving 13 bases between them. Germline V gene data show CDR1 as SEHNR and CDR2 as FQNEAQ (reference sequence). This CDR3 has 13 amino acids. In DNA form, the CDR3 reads TGTGCCAGTGTAAGCGGCTCGAATTCACCCCTCCACTTT. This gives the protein CASVSGSNSPLHF. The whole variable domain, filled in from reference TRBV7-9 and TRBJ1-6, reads DTGVSQNPRHKITKRGQNVTFRCDPISEHNRLYWYRQTLGQGPEFLTYFQNEAQLEKSRLLSDRFSAERPKGSFSTLEIQRTEQGDSAMYLCASVSGSNSPLHFGNGTRLTVT.

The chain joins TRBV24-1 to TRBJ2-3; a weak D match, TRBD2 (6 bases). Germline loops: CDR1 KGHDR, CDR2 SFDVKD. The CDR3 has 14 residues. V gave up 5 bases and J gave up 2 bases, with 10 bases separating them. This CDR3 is CATSGRGNTDTQYF. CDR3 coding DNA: TGTGCCACCAGTGGGCGGGGCAACACAGATACGCAGTATTTT.

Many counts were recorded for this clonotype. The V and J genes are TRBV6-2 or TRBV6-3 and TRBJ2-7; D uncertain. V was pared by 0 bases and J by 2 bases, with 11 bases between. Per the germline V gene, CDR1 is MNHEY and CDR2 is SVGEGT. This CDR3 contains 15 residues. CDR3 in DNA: TGTGCCAGCAGTTACTCGACCCTGTGGCCCTACGAGCAGTACTTC. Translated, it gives CASSYSTLWPYEQYF.

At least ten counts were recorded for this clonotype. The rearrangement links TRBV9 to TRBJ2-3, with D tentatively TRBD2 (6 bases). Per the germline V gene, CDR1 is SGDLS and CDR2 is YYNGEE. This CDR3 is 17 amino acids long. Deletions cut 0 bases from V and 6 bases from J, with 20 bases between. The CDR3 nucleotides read TGTGCCAGCAGCGTAGAATCGGGGGTCTCCTCTACCGATACGCAGTATTTT. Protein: CASSVESGVSSTDTQYF.

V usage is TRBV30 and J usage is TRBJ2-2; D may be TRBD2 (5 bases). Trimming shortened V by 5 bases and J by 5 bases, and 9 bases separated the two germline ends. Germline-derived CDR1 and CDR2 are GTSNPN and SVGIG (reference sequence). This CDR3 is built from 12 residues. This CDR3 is CAWGPGTGELFF. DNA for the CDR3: TGTGCCTGGGGACCGGGAACCGGGGAGCTGTTTTTT.

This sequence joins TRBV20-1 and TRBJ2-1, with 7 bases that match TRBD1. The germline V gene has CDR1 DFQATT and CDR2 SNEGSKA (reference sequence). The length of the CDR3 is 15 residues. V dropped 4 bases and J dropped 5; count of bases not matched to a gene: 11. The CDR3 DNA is TGCAGTGCTAAACAGGGACAGTTTCCACACAATGAGCAGTTCTTC. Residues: CSAKQGQFPHNEQFF.

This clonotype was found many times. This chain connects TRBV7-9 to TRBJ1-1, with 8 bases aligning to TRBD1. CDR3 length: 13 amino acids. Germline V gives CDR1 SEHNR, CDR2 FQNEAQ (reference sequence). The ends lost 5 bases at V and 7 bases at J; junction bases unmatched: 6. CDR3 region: CASSPAGQGEAFF. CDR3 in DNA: TGTGCCAGCAGCCCCGCCGGACAGGGTGAAGCTTTCTTT.

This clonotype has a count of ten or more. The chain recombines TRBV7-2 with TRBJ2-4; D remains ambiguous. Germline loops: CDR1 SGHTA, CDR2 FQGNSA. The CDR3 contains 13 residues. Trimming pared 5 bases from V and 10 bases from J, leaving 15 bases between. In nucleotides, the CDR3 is TGTGCCAGCAGCCAAGCATCCGGGCAGATTCAGTACTTC. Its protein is CASSQASGQIQYF.

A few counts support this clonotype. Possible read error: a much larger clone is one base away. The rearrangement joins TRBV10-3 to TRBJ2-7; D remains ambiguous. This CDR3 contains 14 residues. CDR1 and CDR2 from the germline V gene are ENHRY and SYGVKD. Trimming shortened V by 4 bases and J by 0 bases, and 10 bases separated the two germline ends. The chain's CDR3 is CAISGEASSYEQYF. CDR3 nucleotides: TGTGCCATCAGTGGAGAGGCTAGCTCCTACGAGCAGTACTTC.

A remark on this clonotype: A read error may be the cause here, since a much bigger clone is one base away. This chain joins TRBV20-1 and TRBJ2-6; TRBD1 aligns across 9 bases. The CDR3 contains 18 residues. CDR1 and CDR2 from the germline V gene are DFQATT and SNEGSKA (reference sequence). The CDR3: CSARNLQGASSGANVRTF. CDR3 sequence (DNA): TGCAGTGCTAGGAACCTACAGGGGGCGAGCTCTGGGGCCAACGTCCGGACTTTC.

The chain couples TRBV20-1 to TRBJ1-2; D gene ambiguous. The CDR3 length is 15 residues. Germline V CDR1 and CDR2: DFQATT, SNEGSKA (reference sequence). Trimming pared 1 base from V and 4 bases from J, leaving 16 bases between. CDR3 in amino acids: CSARARSGPRYGYTF. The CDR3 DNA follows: TGCAGTGCTAGAGCGAGATCCGGGCCCCGCTATGGCTACACCTTC.

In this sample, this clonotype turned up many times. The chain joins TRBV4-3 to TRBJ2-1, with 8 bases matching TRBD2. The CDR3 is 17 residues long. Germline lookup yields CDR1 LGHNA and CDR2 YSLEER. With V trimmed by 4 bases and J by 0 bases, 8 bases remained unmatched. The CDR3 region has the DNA TGCGCCAGCAGCCCGAGCGAGCGGGGGAGCTCCTACAATGAGCAGTTCTTC. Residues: CASSPSERGSSYNEQFF.

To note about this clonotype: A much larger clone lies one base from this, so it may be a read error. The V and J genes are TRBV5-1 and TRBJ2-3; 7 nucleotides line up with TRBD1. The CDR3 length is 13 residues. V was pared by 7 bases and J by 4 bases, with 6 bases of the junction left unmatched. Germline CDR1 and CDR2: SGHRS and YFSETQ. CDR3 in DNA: TGCGCCAGCGGCTCGGGACAGTCAGATACGCAGTATTTT. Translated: CASGSGQSDTQYF.

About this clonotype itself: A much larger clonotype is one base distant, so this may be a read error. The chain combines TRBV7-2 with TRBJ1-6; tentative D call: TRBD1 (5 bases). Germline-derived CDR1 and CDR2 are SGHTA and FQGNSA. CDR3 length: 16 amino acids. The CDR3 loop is CASSLEGLGPPTPRHF. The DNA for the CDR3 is TGTGCCAGCAGCTTAGAAGGGTTGGGGCCCCCGACACCCCGCCACTTT.

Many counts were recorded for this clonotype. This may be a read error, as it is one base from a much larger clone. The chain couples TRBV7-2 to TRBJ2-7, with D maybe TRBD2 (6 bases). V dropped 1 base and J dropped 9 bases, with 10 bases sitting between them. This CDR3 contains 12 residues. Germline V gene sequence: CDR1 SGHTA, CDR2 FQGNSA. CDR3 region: CASSLGRGGQYF. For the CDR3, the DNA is TGTGCCAGCAGCTTAGGGAGGGGCGGGCAGTACTTC.

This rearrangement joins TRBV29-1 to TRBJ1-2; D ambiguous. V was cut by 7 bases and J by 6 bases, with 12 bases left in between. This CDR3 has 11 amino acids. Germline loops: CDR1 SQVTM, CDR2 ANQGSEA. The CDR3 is CSAVGGHGYTF. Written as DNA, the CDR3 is TGCAGCGCAGTGGGAGGCCATGGCTACACCTTC.

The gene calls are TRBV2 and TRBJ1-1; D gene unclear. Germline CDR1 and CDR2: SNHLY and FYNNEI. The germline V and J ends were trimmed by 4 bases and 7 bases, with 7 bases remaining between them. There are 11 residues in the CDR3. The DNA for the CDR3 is TGTGCCAGCAGTGCCCCCAATGAAGCTTTCTTT. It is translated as CASSAPNEAFF. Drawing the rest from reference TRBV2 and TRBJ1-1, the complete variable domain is EPEVTQTPSHQVTQMGQEVILRCVPISNHLYFYWYRQILGQKVEFLVSFYNNEISEKSEIFDDQFSVERPDGSNFTLKIRSTKLEDSAMYFCASSAPNEAFFGQGTRLTVV.

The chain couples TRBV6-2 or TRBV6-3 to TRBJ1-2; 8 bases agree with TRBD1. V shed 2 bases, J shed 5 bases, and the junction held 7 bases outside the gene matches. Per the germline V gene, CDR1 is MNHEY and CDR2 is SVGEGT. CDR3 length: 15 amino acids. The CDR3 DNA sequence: TGTGCCAGCAGTTACGGGACAGGAGGACGTTATGGCTACACCTTC. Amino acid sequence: CASSYGTGGRYGYTF.

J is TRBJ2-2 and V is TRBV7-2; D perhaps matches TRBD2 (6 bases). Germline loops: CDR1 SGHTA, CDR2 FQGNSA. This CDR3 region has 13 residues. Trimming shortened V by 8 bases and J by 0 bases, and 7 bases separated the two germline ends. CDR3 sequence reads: CASGTPNTGELFF. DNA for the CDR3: TGTGCCAGCGGGACTCCGAACACCGGGGAGCTGTTTTTT. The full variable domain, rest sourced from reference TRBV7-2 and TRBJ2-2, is GAGVSQSPSNKVTEKGKDVELRCDPISGHTALYWYRQSLGQGLEFLIYFQGNSAPDKSGLPSDRFSAERTGGSVSTLTIQRTQQEDSAVYLCASGTPNTGELFFGEGSRLTVL.

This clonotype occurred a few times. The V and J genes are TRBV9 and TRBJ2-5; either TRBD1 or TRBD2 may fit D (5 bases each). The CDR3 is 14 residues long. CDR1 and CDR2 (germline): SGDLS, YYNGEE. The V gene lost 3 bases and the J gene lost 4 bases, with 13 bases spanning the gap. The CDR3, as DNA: TGTGCCAGCAGCGCAAACATTGGGGGAGAGACCCAGTACTTC. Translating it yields CASSANIGGETQYF.

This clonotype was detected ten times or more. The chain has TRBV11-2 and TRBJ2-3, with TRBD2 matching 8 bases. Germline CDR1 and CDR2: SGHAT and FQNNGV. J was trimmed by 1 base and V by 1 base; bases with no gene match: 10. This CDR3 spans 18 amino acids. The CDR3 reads CASSLVGGGWTGTDTQYF. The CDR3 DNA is TGTGCCAGCAGCTTAGTCGGGGGGGGTTGGACAGGCACAGATACGCAGTATTTT.

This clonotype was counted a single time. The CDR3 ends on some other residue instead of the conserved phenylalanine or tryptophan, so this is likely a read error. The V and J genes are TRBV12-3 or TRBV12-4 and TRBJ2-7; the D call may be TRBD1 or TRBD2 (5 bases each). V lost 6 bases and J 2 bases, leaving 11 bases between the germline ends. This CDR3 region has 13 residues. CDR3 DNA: TGTGCCAGCAGAGGGACGGATACCTACGAGCAGTACTCC. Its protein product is CASRGTDTYEQYS.

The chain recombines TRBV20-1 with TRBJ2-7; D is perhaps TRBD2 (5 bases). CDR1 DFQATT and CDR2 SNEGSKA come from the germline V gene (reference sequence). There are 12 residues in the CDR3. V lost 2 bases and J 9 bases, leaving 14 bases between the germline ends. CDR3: CSARLSGRGQYF. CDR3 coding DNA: TGCAGTGCTAGATTGTCGGGGAGAGGGCAGTACTTC.

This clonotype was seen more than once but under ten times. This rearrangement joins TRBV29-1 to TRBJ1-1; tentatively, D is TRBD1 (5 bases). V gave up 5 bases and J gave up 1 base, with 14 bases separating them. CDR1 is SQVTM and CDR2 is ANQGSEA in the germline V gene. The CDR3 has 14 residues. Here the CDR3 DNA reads TGCAGCGTTCAGCTTCGGGGGACGAACACTGAAGCTTTCTTT. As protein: CSVQLRGTNTEAFF.

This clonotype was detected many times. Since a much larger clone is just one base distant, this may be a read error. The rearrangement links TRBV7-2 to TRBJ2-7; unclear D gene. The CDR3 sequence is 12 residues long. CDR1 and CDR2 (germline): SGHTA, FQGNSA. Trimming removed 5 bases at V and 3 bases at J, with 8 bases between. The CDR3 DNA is TGTGCCAGCAGCATGTCTGTCTACGAGCAGTACTTC. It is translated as CASSMSVYEQYF.

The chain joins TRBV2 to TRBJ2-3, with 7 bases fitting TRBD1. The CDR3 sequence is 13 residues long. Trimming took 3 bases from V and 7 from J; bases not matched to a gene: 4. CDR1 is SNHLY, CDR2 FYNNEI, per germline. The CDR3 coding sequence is TGTGCCAGCAGTGACGGGACAGAAAATACGCAGTATTTT. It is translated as CASSDGTENTQYF.